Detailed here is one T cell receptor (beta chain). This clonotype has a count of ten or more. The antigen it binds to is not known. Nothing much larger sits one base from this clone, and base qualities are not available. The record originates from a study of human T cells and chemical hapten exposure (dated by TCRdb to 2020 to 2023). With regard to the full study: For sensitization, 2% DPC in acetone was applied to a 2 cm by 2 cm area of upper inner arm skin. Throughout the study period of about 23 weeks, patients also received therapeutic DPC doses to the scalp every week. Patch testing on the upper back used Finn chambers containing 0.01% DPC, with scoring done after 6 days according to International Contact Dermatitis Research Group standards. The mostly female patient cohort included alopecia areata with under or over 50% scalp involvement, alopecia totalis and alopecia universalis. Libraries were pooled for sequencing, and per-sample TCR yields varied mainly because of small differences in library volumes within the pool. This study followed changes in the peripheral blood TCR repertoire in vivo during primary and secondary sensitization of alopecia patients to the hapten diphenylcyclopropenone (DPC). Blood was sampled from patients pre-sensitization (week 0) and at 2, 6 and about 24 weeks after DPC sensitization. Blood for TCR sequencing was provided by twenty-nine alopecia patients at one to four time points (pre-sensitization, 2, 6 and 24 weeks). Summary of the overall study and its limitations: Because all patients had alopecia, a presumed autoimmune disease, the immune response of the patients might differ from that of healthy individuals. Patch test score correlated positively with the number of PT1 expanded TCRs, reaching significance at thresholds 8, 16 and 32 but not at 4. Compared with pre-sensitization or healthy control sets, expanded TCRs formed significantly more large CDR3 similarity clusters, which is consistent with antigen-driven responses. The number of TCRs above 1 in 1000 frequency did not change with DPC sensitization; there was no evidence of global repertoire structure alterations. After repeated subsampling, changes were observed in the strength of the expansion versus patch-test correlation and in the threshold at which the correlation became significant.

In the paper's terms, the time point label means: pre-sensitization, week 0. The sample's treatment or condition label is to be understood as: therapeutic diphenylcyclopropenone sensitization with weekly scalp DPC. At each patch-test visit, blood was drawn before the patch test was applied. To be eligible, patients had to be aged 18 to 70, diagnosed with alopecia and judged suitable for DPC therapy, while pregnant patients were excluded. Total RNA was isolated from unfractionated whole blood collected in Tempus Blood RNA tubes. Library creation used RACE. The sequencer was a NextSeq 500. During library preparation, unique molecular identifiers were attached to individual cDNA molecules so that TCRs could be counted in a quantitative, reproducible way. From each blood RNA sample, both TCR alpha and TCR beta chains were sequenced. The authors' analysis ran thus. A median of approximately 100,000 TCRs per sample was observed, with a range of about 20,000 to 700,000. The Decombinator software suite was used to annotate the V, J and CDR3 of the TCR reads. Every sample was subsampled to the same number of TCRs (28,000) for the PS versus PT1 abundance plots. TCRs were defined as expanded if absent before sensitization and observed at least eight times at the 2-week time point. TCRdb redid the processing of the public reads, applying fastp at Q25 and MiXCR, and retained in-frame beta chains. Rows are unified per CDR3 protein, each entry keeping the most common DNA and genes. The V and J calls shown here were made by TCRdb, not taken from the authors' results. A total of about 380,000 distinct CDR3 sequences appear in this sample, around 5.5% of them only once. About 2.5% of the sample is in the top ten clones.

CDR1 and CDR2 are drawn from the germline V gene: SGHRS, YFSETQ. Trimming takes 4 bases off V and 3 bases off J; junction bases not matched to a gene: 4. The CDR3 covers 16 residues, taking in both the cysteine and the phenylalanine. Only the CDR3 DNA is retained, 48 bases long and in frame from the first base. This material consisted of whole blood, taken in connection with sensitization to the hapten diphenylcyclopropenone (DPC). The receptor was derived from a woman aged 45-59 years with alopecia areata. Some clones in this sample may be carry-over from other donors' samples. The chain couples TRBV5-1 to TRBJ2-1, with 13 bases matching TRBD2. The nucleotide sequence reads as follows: TGCGCCAGCAGCAAGGGACTAGCGGGATACTACAATGAGCAGTTCTTC. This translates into CASSKGLAGYYNEQFF. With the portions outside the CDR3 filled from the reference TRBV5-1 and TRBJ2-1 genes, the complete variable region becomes KAGVTQTPRYLIKTRGQQVTLSCSPISGHRSVSWYQQTPGQGLQFLFEYFSETQRNKGNFPGRFSGRQFSNSRSEMNVSTLELGDSALYLCASSKGLAGYYNEQFFGPGTRLTVL.